This note documents a single T cell receptor (beta chain) sequence. Its specificity is not known. The data originate from a study of cytomegalovirus exposure and HLA in healthy donors. Study-level results: Presence/absence analyses took donor sequencing depth as roughly uniform. Previously analyzed data showed that most TCR beta V segments were productive at a frequency of about 90% or about 30%. The study labeled approximately 150 TCR beta chains cytomegalovirus-associated.

The J segment lost 5 bases and the V segment lost 6 bases, leaving 5 bases of the junction unmatched. Per germline, CDR1 SEHNR and CDR2 FQNEAQ (reference sequence). The CDR3 contains 13 residues. 60 Vbeta and 13 Jbeta primers were used in PCR. Clones were read by immunoSEQ multiplex PCR, and TCRdb kept only the in-frame ones, dropping some. The sample lists about 120,000 clones, over 75% occurring once. The genes are TRBV7-9 and TRBJ2-7; 9 bases align to TRBD1. Sequencing input: PBMCs. The receptor was derived from a woman under 30 in good health and CMV-seronegative. This chain's CDR3 is CASSGQGYHEQYF. The CDR3 DNA sequence: TGTGCCAGCAGTGGACAGGGGTACCACGAGCAGTACTTC. Complete variable domain (other parts from reference TRBV7-9 and TRBJ2-7): DTGVSQNPRHKITKRGQNVTFRCDPISEHNRLYWYRQTLGQGPEFLTYFQNEAQLEKSRLLSDRFSAERPKGSFSTLEIQRTEQGDSAMYLCASSGQGYHEQYFGPGTRLTVT.